These 11 T cell receptor beta chains share one sample of origin, sequenced in a study of cytomegalovirus exposure and HLA in healthy donors. PCR primers comprised 60 Vbeta and 13 Jbeta primers. Profiling relied on immunoSEQ multiplex PCR, and the TCRdb table lists in-frame clones only, not all of them. The repertoire table contains about 55,000 clones. The sequenced material came from PBMCs. Source of these receptors: a man aged 45-60 years in good health and CMV-seropositive.

The V call is TRBV10-3, the J call TRBJ2-7; D gene unclear. V gave up 3 bases and J gave up 2 bases, with 14 bases separating them. Germline V lookup: CDR1 ENHRY, CDR2 SYGVKD. The CDR3 has 15 residues. This CDR3 is CAISDGSDNAYEQYF. In DNA form, the CDR3 reads TGTGCCATCAGTGATGGGTCCGACAACGCCTACGAGCAGTACTTC.

About this clone: Additional DNA sequences in this sample encode the identical CDR3. The chain has TRBV18 and TRBJ2-7; unclear D gene. Trimming cost V 2 bases and J 2 bases, with 7 bases left between them. This CDR3 is 13 amino acids long. Germline lookup yields CDR1 KGHSH and CDR2 LQKENI. The CDR3 sequence: CASSPGGTYEQYF. CDR3 coding DNA: TGTGCCAGCTCACCAGGCGGTACCTACGAGCAGTACTTC.

The rearrangement joins TRBV7-3 to TRBJ2-1; possibly TRBD2 for D (6 bases). Per the germline V gene, CDR1 is SGHTA and CDR2 is FQGTGA. The V end lost 0 bases, the J end lost 4 bases, and 13 bases lay between the germline ends. This CDR3 spans 16 amino acids. Here the CDR3 reads CASSLTPGVGYNEQFF. CDR3 nucleotides: TGTGCCAGCAGCTTAACTCCGGGAGTGGGATACAATGAGCAGTTCTTC.

This chain links TRBV19 with TRBJ2-5; tentatively, D is TRBD1 (5 bases). Trimming took off 5 bases at V and 1 base at J, with 8 bases between the two ends. The CDR3 is 13 residues long. Looked up from germline, CDR1 is LNHDA and CDR2 is SQIVND (reference sequence). This CDR3 reads CASSLRGQETQYF. The CDR3 DNA reads as TGTGCCAGTAGTTTAAGGGGCCAAGAGACCCAGTACTTC.

The CDR3 spells CASSIPGQALHF. The CDR3 region has the DNA TGTGCCAGTAGTATTCCAGGACAGGCGTTGCATTTT. The rearrangement uses TRBV19 and TRBJ1-5, with TRBD1 matching over 7 bases. The CDR3 is 12 residues long. The junction had 8 bases not matched to a gene; V was cut back by 3 bases and J by 15 bases. Germline assignment: CDR1 LNHDA and CDR2 SQIVND (reference sequence). Full variable domain (outside the CDR3, taken from reference TRBV19 and TRBJ1-5): DGGITQSPKYLFRKEGQNVTLSCEQNLNHDAMYWYRQDPGQGLRLIYYSQIVNDFQKGDIAEGYSVSREKKESFPLTVTSAQKNPTAFYLCASSIPGQALHFGDGTRLSIL.

The chain recombines TRBV7-2 with TRBJ1-1, with 8 bases fitting TRBD1. V shed 4 bases and J 0 bases; nucleotides not matched to a gene: 4. Germline assignment: CDR1 SGHTA and CDR2 FQGNSA. The CDR3 sequence is 15 residues long. The CDR3 sequence: CASSYRDRMNTEAFF. CDR3 DNA: TGTGCCAGCAGCTACCGGGACAGGATGAACACTGAAGCTTTCTTT.

The V gene is TRBV28, the J gene TRBJ1-2; TRBD1 agrees at 10 bases. The CDR3 is 14 residues long. From germline, CDR1 is MDHEN and CDR2 SYDVKM. Unmatched junction bases numbered 8, after V lost 5 bases and J lost 8 bases. CDR3 coding DNA: TGTGCCAGCAGTGGGGGGACAGGGGCAAGAGGCTACACCTTC. It specifies CASSGGTGARGYTF.

CDR3 region: CASSLRGNSYEQYF. CDR3 DNA sequence: TGTGCCAGCAGCTTACGAGGGAATTCCTACGAGCAGTACTTC. This chain uses TRBV13 with TRBJ2-7; TRBD2 is a possible D gene (5 bases). In germline, CDR1 is PRHDT, CDR2 FYEKMQ (reference sequence). V lost 2 bases, J lost 1 base, and 9 bases lay in between. The CDR3 covers 14 residues. Full variable domain (remainder filled in from reference TRBV13 and TRBJ2-7): AAGVIQSPRHLIKEKRETATLKCYPIPRHDTVYWYQQGPGQDPQFLISFYEKMQSDKGSIPDRFSAQQFSDYHSELNMSSLELGDSALYFCASSLRGNSYEQYFGPGTRLTVT.

This rearrangement joins TRBV7-2 to TRBJ2-2; 9 bases are shared with TRBD2. The CDR3 spans 15 residues. V trimming: 2 bases; J trimming: 8 bases; junction bases outside the gene matches: 6. Per the germline V gene, CDR1 is SGHTA and CDR2 is FQGNSA. The CDR3 nucleotides are TGTGCCAGCAGCTTATCGGGACTAGCAGCGGGGGAGCTGTTTTTT. Its translation is CASSLSGLAAGELFF.

J is TRBJ2-7 and V is TRBV19, with 9 positions matching TRBD2. This CDR3 comprises 14 residues. Trimming at V came to 3 bases and at J to 5 bases, leaving 5 bases not matched to a gene. Germline-derived CDR1 and CDR2 are LNHDA and SQIVND (reference sequence). The CDR3, as DNA: TGTGCCAGTAGTATGGCGGGAGGGCCGCACGAGCAGTACTTC. Its translation is CASSMAGGPHEQYF.

CDR3 nucleotide sequence: TGTGCCAGCTCACCAGATTTGGGGGGTTCTGGCGGCTACACCTTC. Protein sequence: CASSPDLGGSGGYTF. The rearrangement uses TRBV18 and TRBJ1-2; the D gene is possibly TRBD1 (5 bases). The V gene's germline CDR1 is KGHSH and CDR2 LQKENI. Deletions cut 2 bases from V and 8 bases from J, with 18 bases between. This CDR3 is 15 amino acids long.